This TCR beta chain appears in the sequencing data of a study of cytomegalovirus exposure and HLA in healthy donors. Study background: In a later analysis, it was reported that the roughly 120 validation repertoires had been produced on the same platform as the 670 or so repertoires belonging to the first cohort.

The data were produced by immunoSEQ multiplex PCR, yet TCRdb's version contains in-frame clones alone and is incomplete. The table lists 250,000 to 400,000 clones, around 87% of them singletons. The CDR3 spans 17 residues. Per germline, CDR1 MNHEY and CDR2 SMNVEV (reference sequence). Trimming cost V 6 bases and J 3 bases; bases outside gene matches: 10. This clone was seen just once. Its antigen is undetermined. Notes on the study in general: Later, an analysis found that TCR clusters from the first cohort tended to co-occur in the roughly 120 validation repertoires. Cytomegalovirus association was assigned to some 160 TCR beta chains. With high specificity and sensitivity, the classifier reportedly diagnosed cytomegalovirus status.

The sample taken for sequencing was PBMCs. The chain is built from TRBV27 and TRBJ2-2; TRBD1 matches 10 bases. This receptor was obtained from a woman aged 25 to 39 in good health and CMV-seropositive. CDR3: CASRPDRDRGDTGELFF. The CDR3 DNA reads as TGTGCCAGCAGACCCGACCGGGACAGGGGCGACACCGGGGAGCTGTTTTTT.